This T cell receptor beta chain was identified during a study of T cell responses to AZD1222 COVID-19 vaccine. Germline V lookup: CDR1 SQVTM, CDR2 ANQGSEA. This CDR3 is 12 amino acids long. V lost 4 bases, J lost 4 bases, and 11 bases lay in between. Produced via immunoSEQ multiplex PCR; TCRdb's table is partial and in-frame only. Of around 100,000 clones in the sample, around nine tenths were seen once. The origin of this receptor is an adult in good health. Sample: peripheral blood, taken on day 0 of AZD1222 vaccination. The rearrangement uses TRBV29-1 and TRBJ2-7; D remains unclear. CDR3 region: CSVGGDLYEQYF. CDR3 sequence (DNA): TGCAGCGTTGGTGGGGATCTATACGAGCAGTACTTC.